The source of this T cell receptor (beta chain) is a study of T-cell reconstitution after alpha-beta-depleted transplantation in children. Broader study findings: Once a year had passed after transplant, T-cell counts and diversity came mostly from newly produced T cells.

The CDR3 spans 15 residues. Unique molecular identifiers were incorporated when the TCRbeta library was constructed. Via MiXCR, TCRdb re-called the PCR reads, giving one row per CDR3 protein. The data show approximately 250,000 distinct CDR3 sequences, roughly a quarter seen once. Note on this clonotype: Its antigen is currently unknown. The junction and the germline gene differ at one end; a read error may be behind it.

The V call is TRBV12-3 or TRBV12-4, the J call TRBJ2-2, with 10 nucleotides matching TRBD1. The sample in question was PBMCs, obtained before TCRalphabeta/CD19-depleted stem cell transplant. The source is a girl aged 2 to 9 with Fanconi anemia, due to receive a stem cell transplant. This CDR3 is CVSSFWAGTGAELFF. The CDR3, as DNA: TGTGTCAGCAGTTTTTGGGCCGGGACAGGGGCAGAGCTGTTTTTT.